The 20 T cell receptor beta chains listed next were all sequenced from one sample in a study of OX40 agonist ivuxolimab in advanced cancers. TCRdb's copy holds only in-frame clones and misses some; the assay was immunoSEQ multiplex PCR. The table lists approximately 79,000 clones, approximately 95% of them singletons, with just over 20% in the top ten. The specimen was CD4+ or CD8+ T cells sorted from blood, collected in a trial of the OX40 agonist ivuxolimab. Source of these receptors: an adult with an advanced solid tumor such as melanoma, head and neck, liver or kidney cancer.

The chain has TRBV18 and TRBJ1-1; unclear D gene. V shed 1 base and J shed 3 bases, with 9 bases lying between them. CDR3 length: 14 residues. Germline CDR1 is KGHSH and CDR2 is LQKENI. CDR3 sequence reads: CASSPLKDDTEAFF. The DNA for the CDR3 is TGTGCCAGCTCACCACTAAAGGATGACACTGAAGCTTTCTTT.

V is TRBV27 and J is TRBJ1-1; 8 nucleotides line up with TRBD1. Germline lookup yields CDR1 MNHEY and CDR2 SMNVEV (reference sequence). This CDR3 has 14 amino acids. V shed 7 bases and J 3 bases; nucleotides not matched to a gene: 7. The CDR3 sequence is CASNQGAGDTEAFF. Written as DNA, the CDR3 is TGTGCCAGCAATCAGGGGGCGGGGGACACTGAAGCTTTCTTT.

The chain uses TRBV5-4 and TRBJ2-5; D gene uncertain. TRBJ2-7 explains the end of the DNA better; the J call may be wrong. This CDR3 is 16 amino acids long. Germline loops: CDR1 SGHNT, CDR2 YYREEE (reference sequence). For the CDR3, the DNA is TGTGCCAGCAGCTTTCCGACCGCGACCAAAGACTACGAGCAGTACTTC. This translates into CASSFPTATKDYEQYF.

The CDR3 loop is CASSTPLQGRSETQYF. Here the CDR3 DNA reads TGTGCCAGCAGCACTCCCCTACAGGGAAGGTCAGAGACCCAGTACTTC. V gene TRBV7-9 combines with J gene TRBJ2-5; a weak D match, TRBD1 (6 bases). The CDR3 is 16 amino acids. Germline-derived CDR1 and CDR2 are SEHNR and FQNEAQ (reference sequence). The V gene lost 5 bases and the J gene lost 4 bases, with 20 bases spanning the gap.

V usage is TRBV18 and J usage is TRBJ1-1; D is undetermined. Germline-derived CDR1 and CDR2 are KGHSH and LQKENI. This CDR3 is built from 13 residues. The germline V and J ends were trimmed by 0 bases and 5 bases, with 7 bases remaining between them. CDR3 in amino acids: CASSPPGSTEAFF. CDR3 nucleotide sequence: TGTGCCAGCTCACCACCCGGGAGTACTGAAGCTTTCTTT.

CDR3 sequence: CASSFYPADTGELFF. The CDR3 DNA sequence: TGTGCCAGCAGTTTCTACCCGGCGGACACCGGGGAGCTGTTTTTT. The chain combines TRBV6-5 with TRBJ2-2, with D unresolved. The V end lost 4 bases, the J end lost 3 bases, and 12 bases lay between the germline ends. The CDR3 has 15 amino acids. Per the germline V gene, CDR1 is MNHEY and CDR2 is SVGAGI.

The chain couples TRBV4-3 to TRBJ1-1; tentative D call: TRBD1 (5 bases). V gave up 3 bases and J gave up 2 bases, with 16 bases separating them. The CDR3 has 16 residues. Germline CDR1 reads LGHNA; CDR2 reads YSLEER. The CDR3 bases are TGCGCCAGCAGCCAGTTCCAGGGCGGGCAAAACACTGAAGCTTTCTTT. Translated: CASSQFQGGQNTEAFF.

The chain carries TRBV7-9 and TRBJ1-5; TRBD1 matches at 10 bases. There are 14 residues in the CDR3. Trimming at V came to 5 bases and at J to 6 bases, leaving 4 bases not matched to a gene. Germline V lookup: CDR1 SEHNR, CDR2 FQNEAQ (reference sequence). CDR3 region: CASSMTGGSQPQHF. CDR3 nucleotides: TGTGCCAGCAGCATGACAGGGGGCAGTCAGCCCCAGCATTTT.

The table lists this clone with a count of one. The V gene is TRBV15, the J gene TRBJ2-2; perhaps TRBD2 as D (6 bases). V was trimmed by 1 base and J by 2 bases, leaving 14 bases between them. Looked up from germline, CDR1 is LNHNV and CDR2 is YYDKDF (reference sequence). The CDR3 spans 17 residues. The CDR3 region has the DNA TGTGCCACCAGCAGAGTGGGGGGACTTCCTAACACCGGGGAGCTGTTTTTT. Translated, it gives CATSRVGGLPNTGELFF. The full variable domain, its missing parts supplied by reference TRBV15 and TRBJ2-2, is DAMVIQNPRYQVTQFGKPVTLSCSQTLNHNVMYWYQQKSSQAPKLLFHYYDKDFNNEADTPDNFQSRRPNTSFCFLDIRSPGLGDTAMYLCATSRVGGLPNTGELFFGEGSRLTVL.

This chain links TRBV7-8 with TRBJ2-2; 8 positions match TRBD1. CDR1 is SGHVS and CDR2 is FQNEAQ in the germline V gene. Losses at the gene ends were 5 bases for V and 5 bases for J; bases not matched to a gene: 16. There are 18 residues in the CDR3. CDR3 region: CASSLDGQGWVITGELFF. CDR3 DNA: TGTGCCAGCAGCCTAGATGGACAGGGCTGGGTGATAACCGGGGAGCTGTTTTTT.

The gene calls are TRBV29-1 and TRBJ1-1; 8 nucleotides line up with TRBD1. Germline trimming cut 5 bases from V and 1 base from J; bases unmatched to any gene: 6. The CDR3 covers 14 residues. Per the germline V gene, CDR1 is SQVTM and CDR2 is ANQGSEA. CDR3 loop: CSVPRQGTNTEAFF. CDR3 DNA: TGCAGCGTTCCCAGACAGGGGACGAACACTGAAGCTTTCTTT.

The V and J genes are TRBV2 and TRBJ2-5; 8 positions agree with TRBD1. The germline CDR1 and CDR2 sequences are SNHLY and FYNNEI. The CDR3 runs to 14 residues. V was pared by 6 bases and J by 1 base, with 4 bases of the junction left unmatched. The CDR3 loop is CASSGQGPQETQYF. CDR3 nucleotide sequence: TGTGCCAGCAGCGGACAGGGACCCCAAGAGACCCAGTACTTC.

This clone occurred once. J is TRBJ2-7 and V is TRBV14; weak D call: TRBD2 (6 bases). Germline V lookup: CDR1 SGHDN, CDR2 FVKESK. The V end was cut by 6 bases, the J end by 6 bases, with 9 bases between. The CDR3 has 11 amino acids. CDR3 loop: CASSLGGEQYF. In DNA form, the CDR3 reads TGTGCCAGCAGTCTGGGGGGCGAGCAGTACTTC.

The chain couples TRBV27 to TRBJ2-7; 7 bases align to TRBD1. The CDR3 sequence is 15 residues long. Germline V CDR1 and CDR2: MNHEY, SMNVEV (reference sequence). The J segment lost 0 bases and the V segment lost 5 bases, leaving 7 bases of the junction unmatched. In nucleotides, the CDR3 is TGTGCCAGCAGTAAGACAGGGTACCGCTCCTACGAGCAGTACTTC. Translated, it gives CASSKTGYRSYEQYF.

The chain combines TRBV27 with TRBJ1-2; a weak D match, TRBD1 (6 bases). The CDR3 totals 11 residues. Germline V gene sequence: CDR1 MNHEY, CDR2 SMNVEV (reference sequence). The V end lost 7 bases, the J end lost 8 bases, and 11 bases lay between the germline ends. The CDR3 is CASKQGSGYTF. The CDR3 nucleotides are TGTGCCAGCAAACAGGGCTCAGGCTACACCTTC.

The chain couples TRBV27 to TRBJ1-1; tentatively, D is TRBD1 (5 bases). This CDR3 contains 12 residues. Germline CDR1 reads MNHEY; CDR2 reads SMNVEV (reference sequence). With 6 bases removed from V and 7 bases from J, the gap between germline ends came to 12 bases. The CDR3 loop is CASSPRGSEAFF. CDR3 DNA sequence: TGTGCCAGCAGCCCGAGGGGAAGTGAAGCTTTCTTT.

The chain joins TRBV7-6 to TRBJ2-1; D is possibly TRBD2 (7 bases). The CDR3 has 12 amino acids. V was trimmed by 5 bases and J by 7 bases, leaving 9 bases between them. Germline V gene lookup returns CDR1 SGHVS and CDR2 FNYEAQ. In DNA, the CDR3 is TGTGCCAGCAGCGGGGGGGCGAATGAGCAGTTCTTC. Its translation: CASSGGANEQFF.

The J gene is TRBJ2-7, the V gene TRBV10-3, with TRBD2 as a possible D gene (7 bases). Per germline, CDR1 ENHRY and CDR2 SYGVKD. Trimming shortened V by 3 bases and J by 0 bases, and 12 bases separated the two germline ends. The CDR3 runs 15 residues. DNA of the CDR3: TGTGCCATCAGTGAAGGGGGGGTTGGCTCCTACGAGCAGTACTTC. It yields the protein CAISEGGVGSYEQYF.

Worth noting for this clone: This sample includes further DNA sequences coding for the same CDR3. This chain joins TRBV4-1 and TRBJ1-5; D gene ambiguous. CDR1 MGHRA and CDR2 YSYEKL come from the germline V gene. CDR3 size: 13 residues. Between the trimmed V and J ends, which lost 1 base and 4 bases, there was a span of 5 bases. Here the CDR3 reads CASSQVANQPQHF. CDR3 nucleotides: TGCGCCAGCAGCCAAGTGGCTAATCAGCCCCAGCATTTT.

This clone was found a few times. CDR3 nucleotides: TGTGCCAGCAGTCAAGCACAGGGGGTTGGGGCTTTCTTT. The encoded protein is CASSQAQGVGAFF. The chain recombines TRBV7-9 with TRBJ1-1; the match to TRBD1 covers 8 bases. This CDR3 spans 13 amino acids. The V gene's germline CDR1 is SEHNR and CDR2 FQNEAQ (reference sequence). Germline trimming cut 6 bases from V and 11 bases from J; bases unmatched to any gene: 11. Drawing the rest from reference TRBV7-9 and TRBJ1-1, the complete variable domain is DTGVSQNPRHKITKRGQNVTFRCDPISEHNRLYWYRQTLGQGPEFLTYFQNEAQLEKSRLLSDRFSAERPKGSFSTLEIQRTEQGDSAMYLCASSQAQGVGAFFGQGTRLTVV.